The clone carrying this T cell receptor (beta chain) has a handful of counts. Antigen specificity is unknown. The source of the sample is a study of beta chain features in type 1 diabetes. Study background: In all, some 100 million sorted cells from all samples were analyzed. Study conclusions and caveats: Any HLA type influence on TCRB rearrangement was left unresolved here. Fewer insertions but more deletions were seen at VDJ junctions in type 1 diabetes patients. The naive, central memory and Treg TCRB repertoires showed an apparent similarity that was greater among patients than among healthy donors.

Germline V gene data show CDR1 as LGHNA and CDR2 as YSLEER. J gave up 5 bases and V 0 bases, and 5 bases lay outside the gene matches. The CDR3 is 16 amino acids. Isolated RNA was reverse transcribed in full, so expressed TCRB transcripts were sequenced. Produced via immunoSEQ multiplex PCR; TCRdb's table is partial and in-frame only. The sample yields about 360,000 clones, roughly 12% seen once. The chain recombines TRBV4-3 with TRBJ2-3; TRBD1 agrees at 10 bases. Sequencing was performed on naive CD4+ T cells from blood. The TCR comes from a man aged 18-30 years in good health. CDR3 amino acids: CASSQEGTGARDTQYF. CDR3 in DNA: TGCGCCAGCAGCCAAGAGGGGACAGGGGCAAGAGATACGCAGTATTTT.